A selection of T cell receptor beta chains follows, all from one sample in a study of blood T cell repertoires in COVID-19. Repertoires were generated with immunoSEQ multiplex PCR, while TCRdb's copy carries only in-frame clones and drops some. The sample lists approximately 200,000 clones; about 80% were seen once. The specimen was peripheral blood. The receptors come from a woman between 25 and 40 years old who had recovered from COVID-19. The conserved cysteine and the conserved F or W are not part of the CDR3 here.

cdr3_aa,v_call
AISRTEETQY,TRBV10-3
ASSPVAGVRETQY,TRBV27
ASSLAVSSYEQY,TRBV27
ASSLSGSLNTEAF,TRBV28
ASSDPSKGDTGELF,TRBV5-1
ATSSPSGTGPYNEQF,TRBV15
ASSPPGQSYEQY,TRBV18
ASSEAQGGQGARTF,TRBV2
ASSWTSSYEQY,TRBV7-2
ASSGGQGRRGYT,TRBV2
ASSDRVLIEGQPQH,TRBV6-1
ASSLTQRETQY,TRBV7-3
ASSRTGLRNSPLH,TRBV19
ATAAQGSQETQY,TRBV19
ASSESRTVLQF,TRBV10-2
ASSLAGTGAGANVLT,TRBV7-9
ASSLAPGQNEKLF,TRBV7-2
ASSLQTGGPSGNTIY,TRBV18
AISAQGSQPQH,TRBV10-3
ASSDGTSGISPRKNEQF,TRBV9
ASSASGLSNNEQF,TRBV9
ASTSGGTGNTIY,TRBV28
ASSLPLGQAPYEQY,TRBV28
ASSLEAGGDTEAF,TRBV5-1
ASMRLAGYEQY,TRBV6-5
ASSFRVAGAPRELF,TRBV27
ASSRGTSGSYEQY,TRBV4-1
ASSDYARGDNSPLH,TRBV25-1
ASSPDRGRDEKLF,TRBV27
AWTDPFGQVGRETQY,TRBV30
ASGLYTGELF,TRBV6-5
ASQGGEQGTSDYEQY,TRBV28
AISPGFGSGEKLF,TRBV10-3
ASSPSAGAAHEQF,TRBV7-6
ASRGQQSSYEQY,TRBV6-5
ASSPDRVNTGELF,TRBV7-3
ASSYSFRPGGNTIY,TRBV6-5
ASSPIAGAGPYNEQF,TRBV7-3
ASSSQGPDNSPLH,TRBV11-2
ATGARTGGNTGELF,TRBV24-1
ASSLTLVTEAF,TRBV28
ASSRRLGDRGVVGYT,TRBV19
ASSFAGREKLF,TRBV7-9
ASSVAPSGSLDTQY,TRBV9
ASSLDAGNTIY,TRBV11-3
ASGQGSYNEQF,TRBV5-6
ASRDRGDGGGQPQH,TRBV2
ASSEATHGYT,TRBV6-1